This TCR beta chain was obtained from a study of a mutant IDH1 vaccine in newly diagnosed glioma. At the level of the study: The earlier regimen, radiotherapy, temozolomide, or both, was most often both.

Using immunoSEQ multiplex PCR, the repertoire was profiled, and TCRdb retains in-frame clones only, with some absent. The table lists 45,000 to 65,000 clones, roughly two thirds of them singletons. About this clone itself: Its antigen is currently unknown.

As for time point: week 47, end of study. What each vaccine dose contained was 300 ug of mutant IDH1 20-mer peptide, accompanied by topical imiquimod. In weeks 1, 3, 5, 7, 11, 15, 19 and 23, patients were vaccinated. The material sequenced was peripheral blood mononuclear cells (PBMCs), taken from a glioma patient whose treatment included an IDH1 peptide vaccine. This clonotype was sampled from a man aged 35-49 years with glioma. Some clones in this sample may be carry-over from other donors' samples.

CDR3 amino acids: CASSPYRGTGELFF. Here the CDR3 DNA reads TGTGCCAGCTCACCCTACAGGGGCACCGGGGAGCTGTTTTTT. The chain combines TRBV18 with TRBJ2-2; TRBD1 agrees at 7 bases. This CDR3 has 14 amino acids. V shed 3 bases, J shed 4 bases, and the junction held 2 bases outside the gene matches. Germline V gene sequence: CDR1 KGHSH, CDR2 LQKENI. The whole variable domain, remainder taken from reference TRBV18 and TRBJ2-2, is NAGVMQNPRHLVRRRGQEARLRCSPMKGHSHVYWYRQLPEEGLKFMVYLQKENIIDESGMPKERFSAEFPKEGPSILRIQQVVRGDSAAYFCASSPYRGTGELFFGEGSRLTVL.